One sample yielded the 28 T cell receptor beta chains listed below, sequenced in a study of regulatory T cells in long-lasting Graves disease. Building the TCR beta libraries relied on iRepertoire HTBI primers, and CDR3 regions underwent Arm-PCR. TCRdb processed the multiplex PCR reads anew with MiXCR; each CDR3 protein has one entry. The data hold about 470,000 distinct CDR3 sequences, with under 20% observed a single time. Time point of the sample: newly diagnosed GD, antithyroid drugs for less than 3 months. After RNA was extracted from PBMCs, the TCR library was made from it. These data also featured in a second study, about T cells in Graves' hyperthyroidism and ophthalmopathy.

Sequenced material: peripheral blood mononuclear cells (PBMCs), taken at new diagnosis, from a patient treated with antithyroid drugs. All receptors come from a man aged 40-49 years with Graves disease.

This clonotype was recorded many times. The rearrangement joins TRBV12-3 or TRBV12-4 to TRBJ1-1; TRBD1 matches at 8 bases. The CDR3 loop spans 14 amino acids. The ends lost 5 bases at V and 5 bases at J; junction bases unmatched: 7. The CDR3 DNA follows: TGTGCCAGCAGTAGTCAGGGGGCCGGGACTGAAGCTTTCTTT. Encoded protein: CASSSQGAGTEAFF.

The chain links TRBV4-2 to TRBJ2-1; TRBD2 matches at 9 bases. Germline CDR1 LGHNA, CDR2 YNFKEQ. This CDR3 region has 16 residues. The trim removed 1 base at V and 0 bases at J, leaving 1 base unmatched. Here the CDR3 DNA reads TGTGCCAGCAGCCAAGGAGCGGGAGGCTCCTACAATGAGCAGTTCTTC. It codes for CASSQGAGGSYNEQFF.

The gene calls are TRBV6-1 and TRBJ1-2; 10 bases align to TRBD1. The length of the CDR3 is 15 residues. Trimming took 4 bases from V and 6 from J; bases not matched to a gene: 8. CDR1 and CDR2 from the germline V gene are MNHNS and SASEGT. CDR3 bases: TGTGCCAGCAGTGTGACAGGGGGCGACAGGGATGGCTACACCTTC. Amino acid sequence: CASSVTGGDRDGYTF.

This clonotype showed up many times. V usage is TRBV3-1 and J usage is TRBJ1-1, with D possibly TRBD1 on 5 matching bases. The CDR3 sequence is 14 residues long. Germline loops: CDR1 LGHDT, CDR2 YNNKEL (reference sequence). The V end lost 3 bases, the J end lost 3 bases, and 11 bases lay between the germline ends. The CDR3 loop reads CASSQRGIHTEAFF. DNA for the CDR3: TGTGCCAGCAGCCAGAGGGGTATACACACTGAAGCTTTCTTT.

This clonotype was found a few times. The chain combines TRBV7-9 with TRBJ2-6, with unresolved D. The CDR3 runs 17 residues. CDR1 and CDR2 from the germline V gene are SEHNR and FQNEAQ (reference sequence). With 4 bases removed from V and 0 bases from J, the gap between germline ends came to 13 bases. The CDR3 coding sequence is TGTGCCAGCAGCTCCCGAGGACCCCGCTCTGGGGCCAACGTCCTGACTTTC. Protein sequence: CASSSRGPRSGANVLTF.

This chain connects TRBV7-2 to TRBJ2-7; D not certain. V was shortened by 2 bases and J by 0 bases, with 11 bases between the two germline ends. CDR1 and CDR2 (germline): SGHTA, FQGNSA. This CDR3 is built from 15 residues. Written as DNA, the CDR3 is TGTGCCAGCAGCTTAATAGGCTTGTTCTCCTACGAGCAGTACTTC. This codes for CASSLIGLFSYEQYF.

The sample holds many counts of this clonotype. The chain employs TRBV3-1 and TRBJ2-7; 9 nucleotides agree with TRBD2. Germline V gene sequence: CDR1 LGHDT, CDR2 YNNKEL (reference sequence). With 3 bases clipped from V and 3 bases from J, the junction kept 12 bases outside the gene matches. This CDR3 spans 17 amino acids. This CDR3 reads CASSHEKSGRFVYEQYF. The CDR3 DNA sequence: TGTGCCAGCAGCCATGAAAAAAGCGGGAGGTTTGTCTACGAGCAGTACTTC.

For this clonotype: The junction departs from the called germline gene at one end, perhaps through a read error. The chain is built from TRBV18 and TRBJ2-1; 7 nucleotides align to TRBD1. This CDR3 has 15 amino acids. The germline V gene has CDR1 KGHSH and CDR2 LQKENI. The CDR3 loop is CASAPGQTSYNEQFF. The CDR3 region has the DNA TGTGCCAGCGCACCGGGACAGACATCATACAATGAGCAGTTCTTC.

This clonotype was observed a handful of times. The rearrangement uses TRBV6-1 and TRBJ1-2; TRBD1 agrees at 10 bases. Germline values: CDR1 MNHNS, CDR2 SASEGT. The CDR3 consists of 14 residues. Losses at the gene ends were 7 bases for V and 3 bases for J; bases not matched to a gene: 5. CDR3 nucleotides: TGTGCCAGCACCCGAGGGACAGGGGACTATGGCTACACCTTC. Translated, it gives CASTRGTGDYGYTF.

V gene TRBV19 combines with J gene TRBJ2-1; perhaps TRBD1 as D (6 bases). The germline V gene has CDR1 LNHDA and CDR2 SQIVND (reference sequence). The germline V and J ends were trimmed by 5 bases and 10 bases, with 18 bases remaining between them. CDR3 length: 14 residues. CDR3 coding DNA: TGTGCCAGTAGTGACGCGGCGCCAGGGGCCGAGCAGTTCTTC. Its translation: CASSDAAPGAEQFF.

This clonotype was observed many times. CDR3 sequence reads: CASSYLIWDYSNQPQHF. The CDR3 DNA follows: TGTGCCAGCAGTTATCTGATCTGGGATTATAGCAATCAGCCCCAGCATTTT. This chain links TRBV6-5 with TRBJ1-5, with no clear D. Trimming left V 3 bases short and J 0 bases short, with 15 bases between. Germline V lookup: CDR1 MNHEY, CDR2 SVGAGI. CDR3 length: 17 amino acids.

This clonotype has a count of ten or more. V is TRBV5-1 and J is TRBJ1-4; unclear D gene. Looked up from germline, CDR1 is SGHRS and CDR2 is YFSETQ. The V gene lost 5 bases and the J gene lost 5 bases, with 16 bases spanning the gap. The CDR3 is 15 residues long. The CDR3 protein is CASSPNAEANEKLFF. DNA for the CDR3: TGCGCCAGCAGTCCGAACGCGGAGGCGAATGAAAAACTGTTTTTT. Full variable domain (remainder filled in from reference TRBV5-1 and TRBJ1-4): KAGVTQTPRYLIKTRGQQVTLSCSPISGHRSVSWYQQTPGQGLQFLFEYFSETQRNKGNFPGRFSGRQFSNSRSEMNVSTLELGDSALYLCASSPNAEANEKLFFGSGTQLSVL.

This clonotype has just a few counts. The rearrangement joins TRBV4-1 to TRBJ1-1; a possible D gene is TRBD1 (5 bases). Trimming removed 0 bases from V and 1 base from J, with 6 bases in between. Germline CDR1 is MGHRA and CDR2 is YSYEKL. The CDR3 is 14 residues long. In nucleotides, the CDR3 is TGCGCCAGCAGCCAAGATACAGGGAACACTGAAGCTTTCTTT. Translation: CASSQDTGNTEAFF.

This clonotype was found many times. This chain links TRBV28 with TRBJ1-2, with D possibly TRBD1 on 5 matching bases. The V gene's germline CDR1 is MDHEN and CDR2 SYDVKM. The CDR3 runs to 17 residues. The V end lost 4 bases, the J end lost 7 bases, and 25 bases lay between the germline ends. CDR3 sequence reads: CASSSQGGDQFAGGYTF. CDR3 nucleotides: TGTGCCAGCAGTTCTCAGGGAGGAGATCAATTCGCTGGTGGCTACACCTTC.

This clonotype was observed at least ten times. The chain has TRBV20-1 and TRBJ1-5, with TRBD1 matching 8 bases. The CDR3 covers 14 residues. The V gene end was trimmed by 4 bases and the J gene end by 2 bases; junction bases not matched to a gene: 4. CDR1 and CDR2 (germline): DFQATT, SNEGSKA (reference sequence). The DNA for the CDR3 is TGCAGTGCTATTACAGGGGGTGGCAATCAGCCCCAGCATTTT. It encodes CSAITGGGNQPQHF.

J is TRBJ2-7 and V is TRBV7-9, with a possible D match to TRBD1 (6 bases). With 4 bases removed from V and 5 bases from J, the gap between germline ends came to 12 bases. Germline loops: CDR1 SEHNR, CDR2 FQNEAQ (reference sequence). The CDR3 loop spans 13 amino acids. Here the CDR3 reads CASSSHKGDEQYF. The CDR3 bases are TGTGCCAGCAGCTCCCATAAGGGGGACGAGCAGTACTTC.

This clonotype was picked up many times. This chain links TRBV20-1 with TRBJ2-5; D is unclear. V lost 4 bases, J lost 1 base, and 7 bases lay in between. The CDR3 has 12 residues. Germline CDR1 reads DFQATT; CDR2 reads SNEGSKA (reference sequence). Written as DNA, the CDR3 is TGCAGTGCTATACCACTCCAAGAGACCCAGTACTTC. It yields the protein CSAIPLQETQYF.

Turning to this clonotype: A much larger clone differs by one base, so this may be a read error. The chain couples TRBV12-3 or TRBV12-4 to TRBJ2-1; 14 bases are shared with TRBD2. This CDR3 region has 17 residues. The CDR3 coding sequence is TGTGCCAGCAGGAGGACTAGCGGGAGGACTCCCTACAATGAGCAGCTCTTC. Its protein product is CASRRTSGRTPYNEQLF.

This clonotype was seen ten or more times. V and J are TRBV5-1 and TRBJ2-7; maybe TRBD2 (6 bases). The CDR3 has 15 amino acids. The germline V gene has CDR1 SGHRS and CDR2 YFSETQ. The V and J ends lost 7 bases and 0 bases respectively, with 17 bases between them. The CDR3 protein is CASGPLATTSYEQYF. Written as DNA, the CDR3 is TGCGCCAGCGGACCGCTAGCGACAACCTCCTACGAGCAGTACTTC.

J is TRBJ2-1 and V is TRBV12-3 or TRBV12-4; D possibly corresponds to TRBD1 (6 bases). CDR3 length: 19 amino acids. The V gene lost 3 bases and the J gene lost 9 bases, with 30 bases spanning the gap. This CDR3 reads CASSFYRLGRSLQGGEQFF. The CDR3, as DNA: TGTGCCAGCAGTTTCTATCGCTTGGGACGATCTCTCCAAGGGGGTGAGCAGTTCTTC.

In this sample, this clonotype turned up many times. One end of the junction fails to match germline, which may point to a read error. CDR3 coding DNA: TGTGCCAACAGCTTCCCGGACGGGGAGCAGTTCTTC. The encoded protein is CANSFPDGEQFF. J is TRBJ2-1 and V is TRBV11-3; D is unresolved. CDR3 length: 12 amino acids. Germline V CDR1 and CDR2: SGHNT, YENEEA.

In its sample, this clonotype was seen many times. CDR3 sequence (DNA): TGCGCCAGCAGCCCGATTCCGGGACAGCTTAACACTGAAGCTTTCTTT. Protein product: CASSPIPGQLNTEAFF. This rearrangement joins TRBV5-1 to TRBJ1-1; 7 bases agree with TRBD1. The CDR3 sequence is 16 residues long. V lost 4 bases to trimming and J lost 2 bases; unmatched junction nucleotides: 11. In germline, CDR1 is SGHRS, CDR2 YFSETQ. Together with reference TRBV5-1 and TRBJ1-1, the CDR3 gives the full variable domain: KAGVTQTPRYLIKTRGQQVTLSCSPISGHRSVSWYQQTPGQGLQFLFEYFSETQRNKGNFPGRFSGRQFSNSRSEMNVSTLELGDSALYLCASSPIPGQLNTEAFFGQGTRLTVV.

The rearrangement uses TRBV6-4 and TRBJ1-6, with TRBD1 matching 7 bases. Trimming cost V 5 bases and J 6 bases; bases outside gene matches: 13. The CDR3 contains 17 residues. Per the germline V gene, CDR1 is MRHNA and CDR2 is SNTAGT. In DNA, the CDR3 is TGTGCCAGCAGTTCGAACAGGGGTGGGATGAGTAATTCACCCCTCCACTTT. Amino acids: CASSSNRGGMSNSPLHF.

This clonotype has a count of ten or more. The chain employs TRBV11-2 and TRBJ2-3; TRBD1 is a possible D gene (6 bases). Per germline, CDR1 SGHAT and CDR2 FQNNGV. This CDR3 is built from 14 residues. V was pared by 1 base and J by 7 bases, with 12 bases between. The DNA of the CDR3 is TGTGCCAGCAGCTTAGTTCCAGGGGAATATACGCAGTATTTT. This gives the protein CASSLVPGEYTQYF.

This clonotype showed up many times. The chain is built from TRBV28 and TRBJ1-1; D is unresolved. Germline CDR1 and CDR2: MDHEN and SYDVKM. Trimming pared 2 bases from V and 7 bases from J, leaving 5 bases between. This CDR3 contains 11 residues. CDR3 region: CASSLPNEAFF. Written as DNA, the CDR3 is TGTGCCAGCAGTTTACCAAATGAAGCTTTCTTT.

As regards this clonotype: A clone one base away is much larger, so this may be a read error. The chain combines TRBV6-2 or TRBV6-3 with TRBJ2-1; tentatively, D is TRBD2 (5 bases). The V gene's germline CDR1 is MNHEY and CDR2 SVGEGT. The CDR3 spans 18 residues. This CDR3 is CASSYTAAVEDHYNEQLF. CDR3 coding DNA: TGTGCCAGCAGTTACACCGCGGCCGTGGAGGACCACTACAATGAGCAGTTATTC.

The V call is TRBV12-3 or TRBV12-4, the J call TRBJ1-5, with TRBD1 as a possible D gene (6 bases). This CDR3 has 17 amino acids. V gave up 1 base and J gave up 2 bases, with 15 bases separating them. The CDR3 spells CASSLVGRGMGNQPQHF. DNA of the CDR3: TGTGCCAGCAGTTTAGTCGGCAGGGGTATGGGCAATCAGCCCCAGCATTTT.

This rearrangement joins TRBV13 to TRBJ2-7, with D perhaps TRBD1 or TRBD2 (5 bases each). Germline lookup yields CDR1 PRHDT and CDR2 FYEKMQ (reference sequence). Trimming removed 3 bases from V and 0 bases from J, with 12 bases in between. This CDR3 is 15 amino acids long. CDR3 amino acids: CASSFRDGSSYEQYF. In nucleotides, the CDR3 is TGTGCCAGCAGCTTTAGGGACGGAAGCTCCTACGAGCAGTACTTC.